Below, 24 T cell receptor beta chains from the same sample are listed, as sequenced in a study of radiotherapy plus CTLA-4 blockade in lung cancer. Method: immunoSEQ multiplex PCR; TCRdb's copy keeps in-frame clones and lacks some. The sample carries 45,000 to 60,000 clones, approximately 80% recorded once. The sample consisted of peripheral blood, taken from a patient treated with radiotherapy plus ipilimumab. Receptors were obtained from a human donor with non-small cell lung cancer whose response to radiotherapy plus ipilimumab could not be evaluated.

The gene calls are TRBV7-9 and TRBJ2-7, with D unclear. Trimming took 3 bases from V and 4 from J, leaving 7 bases between them. This CDR3 has 12 amino acids. Looked up from germline, CDR1 is SEHNR and CDR2 is FQNEAQ (reference sequence). CDR3 nucleotides: TGTGCCAGCAGCTTTGAGGTTTACGAGCAGTACTTC. This sequence encodes CASSFEVYEQYF.

The chain combines TRBV19 with TRBJ1-2, with 10 bases fitting TRBD1. Trimming took 6 bases from V and 2 from J; bases not matched to a gene: 6. The CDR3 is 15 residues long. The germline CDR1 and CDR2 sequences are LNHDA and SQIVND (reference sequence). The CDR3 sequence: CASRVDRGNNYGYTF. CDR3 coding DNA: TGTGCCAGTAGAGTGGACAGGGGGAACAACTATGGCTACACCTTC.

The chain has TRBV28 and TRBJ1-2; TRBD1 might be the D (5 bases). Trimming took off 3 bases at V and 2 bases at J, with 16 bases between the two ends. The germline gives CDR1 MDHEN, CDR2 SYDVKM. The CDR3 contains 16 residues. The CDR3 DNA is TGTGCCAGCAGTTTCGGGGGTAGTTTGGGAAACTATGGCTACACCTTC. It yields the protein CASSFGGSLGNYGYTF.

By sample share, this clone is medium-sized. J is TRBJ2-3 and V is TRBV5-5, with 8 bases identical to TRBD2. The CDR3 totals 16 residues. CDR1 and CDR2 from the germline V gene are SGHKS and YYEKEE (reference sequence). V was clipped by 7 bases and J by 4 bases; unmatched bases: 14. CDR3 loop: CASPSPESGSSDTQYF. In DNA, the CDR3 is TGTGCCAGCCCCTCCCCTGAGAGCGGGAGCTCAGATACGCAGTATTTT.

This sequence joins TRBV27 and TRBJ2-7; possibly TRBD1 for D (7 bases). The CDR3 totals 16 residues. Between the trimmed V and J ends, which lost 8 bases and 0 bases, there was a span of 20 bases. Germline V lookup: CDR1 MNHEY, CDR2 SMNVEV (reference sequence). The CDR3 reads CASSTRRDSNSYEQYF. CDR3 DNA sequence: TGTGCCAGCTCCACCCGGAGGGACAGTAACTCCTACGAGCAGTACTTC.

The chain uses TRBV28 and TRBJ1-1; 7 bases match TRBD1. Germline values: CDR1 MDHEN, CDR2 SYDVKM. This CDR3 region has 13 residues. V trimming: 6 bases; J trimming: 7 bases; junction bases outside the gene matches: 8. DNA for the CDR3: TGTGCCAGCAGAACCGGACAGGTCTTTGAAGCTTTCTTT. Amino acids: CASRTGQVFEAFF.

The chain employs TRBV15 and TRBJ2-7, with D perhaps TRBD2 (5 bases). This CDR3 is 15 amino acids long. V was cut by 0 bases and J by 3 bases, with 12 bases left in between. Germline-derived CDR1 and CDR2 are LNHNV and YYDKDF (reference sequence). The CDR3 sequence is CATSRDRGNFYEQYF. The CDR3 DNA reads TGTGCCACCAGCAGAGATCGGGGAAATTTCTACGAGCAGTACTTC.

The chain uses TRBV14 and TRBJ2-1; 9 bases map to TRBD1. Per germline, CDR1 SGHDN and CDR2 FVKESK. This CDR3 has 15 residues. Unmatched junction bases numbered 6, after V lost 4 bases and J lost 5 bases. CDR3 sequence reads: CASSPGQGYNNEQFF. DNA of the CDR3: TGTGCCAGCAGCCCCGGACAGGGGTATAACAATGAGCAGTTCTTC.

This clone was seen only once. The chain has TRBV6-1 and TRBJ1-3, with D possibly being TRBD1 (6 bases). Germline V gene lookup returns CDR1 MNHNS and CDR2 SASEGT. Trimming took 4 bases from V and 1 from J, leaving 14 bases between them. This CDR3 comprises 16 residues. CDR3 sequence (DNA): TGTGCCAGCAGTGGAGCCTTACAGGGTTCTGGAAACACCATATATTTT. This sequence encodes CASSGALQGSGNTIYF.

This sequence joins TRBV5-1 and TRBJ2-5; 7 bases line up with TRBD2. V dropped 3 bases and J dropped 4; count of bases not matched to a gene: 15. Germline loops: CDR1 SGHRS, CDR2 YFSETQ. This CDR3 has 17 residues. CDR3 loop: CASSSQATSWGGETQYF. Written as DNA, the CDR3 is TGCGCCAGCAGCTCGCAGGCCACTAGCTGGGGGGGAGAGACCCAGTACTTC.

The chain uses TRBV7-2 and TRBJ1-5; 7 bases match TRBD1. This CDR3 is 15 amino acids long. CDR1 is SGHTA and CDR2 is FQGNSA in the germline V gene. The V gene end was trimmed by 0 bases and the J gene end by 1 base; junction bases not matched to a gene: 0. DNA for the CDR3: TGTGCCAGCAGCTTAGCAGGGGGCAGCAATCAGCCCCAGCATTTT. Its translation is CASSLAGGSNQPQHF.

This clone was found a few times. V gene TRBV15 combines with J gene TRBJ1-5, with 8 bases lining up with TRBD1. Trimming removed 5 bases from V and 2 bases from J; junction bases left unmatched: 17. The CDR3 is 19 residues long. Germline V gene sequence: CDR1 LNHNV, CDR2 YYDKDF (reference sequence). The CDR3 nucleotides are TGTGCCACCAGCGGCTACACAGGGGGGAATCCTTACGGCAATCAGCCCCAGCATTTT. Protein sequence: CATSGYTGGNPYGNQPQHF.

This clone has only a few counts. This chain joins TRBV5-8 and TRBJ2-1; 9 positions agree with TRBD2. CDR3 size: 17 residues. CDR1 SGHTS and CDR2 YDEGEE come from the germline V gene. V shed 1 base, J shed 6 bases, and the junction held 11 bases outside the gene matches. The CDR3 loop is CASSLWRGGRSGNEQFF. DNA of the CDR3: TGTGCCAGCAGCTTGTGGCGGGGGGGTCGGTCTGGCAATGAGCAGTTCTTC.

This clone occurred a few times. This chain links TRBV5-4 with TRBJ1-1; D not certain. This CDR3 region has 13 residues. Germline CDR1 and CDR2: SGHNT and YYREEE (reference sequence). V lost 4 bases to trimming and J lost 0 bases, with 7 bases between them. CDR3 coding DNA: TGTGCCAGCAGCACCGAGATGAACACTGAAGCTTTCTTT. As protein: CASSTEMNTEAFF.

The V gene is TRBV7-9, the J gene TRBJ1-5, with 11 positions matching TRBD1. The CDR3 has 18 residues. Germline V gene data show CDR1 as SEHNR and CDR2 as FQNEAQ (reference sequence). The V gene end was trimmed by 3 bases and the J gene end by 0 bases; junction bases not matched to a gene: 7. The CDR3, as DNA: TGTGCCAGCAGCTTCGGGACAGGGGGGGTTTATAGCAATCAGCCCCAGCATTTT. It translates to CASSFGTGGVYSNQPQHF.

The rearrangement uses TRBV18 and TRBJ2-5, with 7 bases lining up with TRBD1. The end of the DNA aligns better with TRBJ2-7, so the J call may be wrong. The CDR3 is 14 amino acids. Germline V CDR1 and CDR2: KGHSH, LQKENI. Here the CDR3 reads CASSSDRVSYEQYF. The DNA for the CDR3 is TGTGCCAGCTCTTCAGACAGGGTCTCCTACGAGCAGTACTTC.

The gene calls are TRBV23-1 and TRBJ2-7; possible D gene TRBD2, 6 bases. TRBV23-1 is known as an ORF, though its function is uncertain. The CDR3 sequence is 14 residues long. The V end lost 4 bases, the J end lost 0 bases, and 10 bases lay between the germline ends. This CDR3 reads CASSPNGSSYEQYF. The CDR3 DNA reads as TGCGCCAGCAGTCCCAACGGGAGCTCCTACGAGCAGTACTTC.

The chain combines TRBV9 with TRBJ2-6; 7 bases fit TRBD1. CDR3 size: 15 residues. Per the germline V gene, CDR1 is SGDLS and CDR2 is YYNGEE. The V and J ends lost 3 bases and 3 bases, in that order; junction bases with no gene match: 3. CDR3: CASSATGDGANVLTF. DNA for the CDR3: TGTGCCAGCAGCGCCACAGGGGATGGGGCCAACGTCCTGACTTTC.

This clone appeared once. V and J are TRBV5-4 and TRBJ1-2, with 8 bases that match TRBD1. The CDR3 is 15 residues long. The V gene end was trimmed by 4 bases and the J gene end by 8 bases; junction bases not matched to a gene: 13. Germline V gene data show CDR1 as SGHNT and CDR2 as YYREEE (reference sequence). The CDR3 spells CASSPGGATTRGYTF. The CDR3, as DNA: TGTGCCAGCAGCCCAGGGGGCGCGACTACCCGGGGCTACACCTTC.

The rearrangement links TRBV28 to TRBJ1-2; no clear D gene. V was trimmed by 10 bases and J by 7 bases, leaving 16 bases between them. CDR1 is MDHEN, CDR2 SYDVKM, per germline. This CDR3 comprises 12 residues. CDR3 protein: CAILEGSGGYTF. DNA of the CDR3: TGTGCCATCCTTGAAGGGAGCGGTGGCTACACCTTC.

The chain couples TRBV18 to TRBJ1-6; 10 bases are shared with TRBD1. The J segment lost 1 base and the V segment lost 3 bases, leaving 6 bases of the junction unmatched. Germline CDR1 and CDR2: KGHSH and LQKENI. The CDR3 is 18 residues long. The CDR3 is CASSPDGTGVSYNSPLHF. DNA for the CDR3: TGTGCCAGCTCACCGGACGGGACAGGGGTTTCCTATAATTCACCCCTCCACTTT.

The chain carries TRBV7-2 and TRBJ2-3; the D gene is possibly TRBD2 (5 bases). CDR1 and CDR2 from the germline V gene are SGHTA and FQGNSA. The CDR3 loop spans 16 amino acids. V gave up 4 bases and J gave up 0 bases, with 14 bases separating them. The CDR3 is CASSSHLGSSTDTQYF. In DNA, the CDR3 is TGTGCCAGCAGCTCCCACCTGGGGAGTAGCACAGATACGCAGTATTTT.

The V call is TRBV7-2, the J call TRBJ2-2; 10 bases are shared with TRBD1. The CDR3 is 16 residues long. J gave up 6 bases and V 5 bases, and 9 bases lay outside the gene matches. From germline, CDR1 is SGHTA and CDR2 FQGNSA. CDR3 nucleotides: TGTGCCAGCAGCAAGCTGGGACAGGGGAGCGCCGGGGAGCTGTTTTTT. Encoded protein: CASSKLGQGSAGELFF.

V gene TRBV28 combines with J gene TRBJ1-4, with D unclear. The CDR3 contains 13 residues. The germline V and J ends were trimmed by 5 bases and 3 bases, with 7 bases remaining between them. Per the germline V gene, CDR1 is MDHEN and CDR2 is SYDVKM. This chain's CDR3 is CASSMTSNEKLFF. The DNA for the CDR3 is TGTGCCAGCAGTATGACATCTAATGAAAAACTGTTTTTT.